Below, 20 T cell receptor beta chains from the same sample are listed, as sequenced in a study of a mutant IDH1 vaccine in newly diagnosed glioma. The assay was immunoSEQ multiplex PCR, and TCRdb's table has in-frame clones only and misses some. The sample records around 89,000 clones, about 80% being singletons. The time point denotes: baseline, week 1 (first vaccination visit). Treatment specified: pre-vaccination baseline after standard-of-care therapy. The input for sequencing was PBMCs, taken from a glioma patient treated with radiotherapy, temozolomide or both. The receptors originated from a woman aged 45 to 65 with glioma.

The gene calls are TRBV7-9 and TRBJ2-3, with 8 bases matching TRBD2. Germline V gene sequence: CDR1 SEHNR, CDR2 FQNEAQ (reference sequence). The CDR3 is 16 amino acids. Germline trimming cut 0 bases from V and 4 bases from J; bases unmatched to any gene: 6. The CDR3, as DNA: TGTGCCAGCAGCTTAGCGCGGGCGGGGGGTGCAGATACGCAGTATTTT. This sequence encodes CASSLARAGGADTQYF.

The chain has TRBV6-1 and TRBJ1-5; a possible D gene is TRBD1 (5 bases). This CDR3 is built from 13 residues. With 8 bases removed from V and 4 bases from J, the gap between germline ends came to 12 bases. The germline CDR1 and CDR2 sequences are MNHNS and SASEGT. CDR3 sequence: CASREGINQPQHF. The CDR3 bases are TGTGCCAGCCGCGAGGGGATAAATCAGCCCCAGCATTTT.

The chain couples TRBV5-1 to TRBJ2-2, with 9 positions matching TRBD1. V was pared by 3 bases and J by 4 bases, with 4 bases of the junction left unmatched. CDR3 length: 15 amino acids. Germline V gene data show CDR1 as SGHRS and CDR2 as YFSETQ. The CDR3 nucleotides are TGCGCCAGCAGCTCCGGGACAGGGCGCACCGGGGAGCTGTTTTTT. Translating it yields CASSSGTGRTGELFF.

CDR3 nucleotides: TGTGCCAGCAGCCCGGGACAGGTAGAGACCCAGTACTTC. This sequence encodes CASSPGQVETQYF. V is TRBV7-2 and J is TRBJ2-5; 8 bases agree with TRBD1. Germline loops: CDR1 SGHTA, CDR2 FQGNSA. The junction had 3 bases not matched to a gene; V was cut back by 5 bases and J by 4 bases. The CDR3 sequence is 13 residues long.

This chain links TRBV5-1 with TRBJ1-5, with D tentatively TRBD1 (6 bases). The V end lost 2 bases, the J end lost 7 bases, and 13 bases lay between the germline ends. Germline lookup yields CDR1 SGHRS and CDR2 YFSETQ. The CDR3 loop spans 14 amino acids. The CDR3 region is CASSFQGGGQPQHF. CDR3 bases: TGCGCCAGCAGCTTCCAAGGGGGGGGGCAGCCCCAGCATTTT.

V usage is TRBV11-2 and J usage is TRBJ2-3, with 8 bases identical to TRBD2. Germline V gene lookup returns CDR1 SGHAT and CDR2 FQNNGV. The J segment lost 0 bases and the V segment lost 6 bases, leaving 5 bases of the junction unmatched. The CDR3 length is 15 residues. The CDR3 here is CASRFTSGSTDTQYF. The CDR3, as DNA: TGTGCCAGCAGATTTACTAGCGGAAGCACAGATACGCAGTATTTT.

This sequence joins TRBV2 and TRBJ2-7, with D possibly being TRBD2 (6 bases). Trimming pared 7 bases from V and 1 base from J, leaving 11 bases between. The germline gives CDR1 SNHLY, CDR2 FYNNEI. The CDR3 totals 13 residues. Here the CDR3 reads CASIWGESYEQYF. The CDR3 bases are TGTGCCAGCATATGGGGGGAATCCTACGAGCAGTACTTC. Drawing the rest from reference TRBV2 and TRBJ2-7, the complete variable domain is EPEVTQTPSHQVTQMGQEVILRCVPISNHLYFYWYRQILGQKVEFLVSFYNNEISEKSEIFDDQFSVERPDGSNFTLKIRSTKLEDSAMYFCASIWGESYEQYFGPGTRLTVT.

V and J are TRBV10-3 and TRBJ2-3; possible D gene TRBD2, 6 bases. V was trimmed by 8 bases and J by 4 bases, leaving 13 bases between them. Germline CDR1 ENHRY, CDR2 SYGVKD. This CDR3 has 13 amino acids. The CDR3 nucleotides are TGTGCCATCGCCCGGAGGGGCCCAGATACGCAGTATTTT. This translates into CAIARRGPDTQYF.

J is TRBJ2-5 and V is TRBV9; TRBD2 agrees at 8 bases. With V trimmed by 0 bases and J by 4 bases, 5 bases remained unmatched. Germline V gives CDR1 SGDLS, CDR2 YYNGEE. The CDR3 consists of 15 residues. CDR3 bases: TGTGCCAGCAGCGTAGCGGGGGGGCTGGGAGAGACCCAGTACTTC. Residues: CASSVAGGLGETQYF.

J is TRBJ1-1 and V is TRBV7-3, with D possibly matching TRBD1 (5 bases). Looked up from germline, CDR1 is SGHTA and CDR2 is FQGTGA. V dropped 5 bases and J dropped 3 bases, with 13 bases sitting between them. The CDR3 has 14 residues. DNA of the CDR3: TGTGCCAGCAGCCCTACTCGGGGGTACACTGAAGCTTTCTTT. Translation: CASSPTRGYTEAFF.

This clone was recorded many times. This chain uses TRBV5-1 with TRBJ1-6; no clear D. V lost 5 bases and J 0 bases, leaving 9 bases between the germline ends. This CDR3 has 15 residues. CDR1 and CDR2 (germline): SGHRS, YFSETQ. The CDR3: CASSSDSSYNSPLHF. The CDR3 DNA sequence: TGCGCCAGCAGTTCCGATAGCTCCTATAATTCACCCCTCCACTTT. The full variable domain, completed using reference TRBV5-1 and TRBJ1-6, is KAGVTQTPRYLIKTRGQQVTLSCSPISGHRSVSWYQQTPGQGLQFLFEYFSETQRNKGNFPGRFSGRQFSNSRSEMNVSTLELGDSALYLCASSSDSSYNSPLHFGNGTRLTVT.

Judged by abundance, this clone is medium-sized. The genes are TRBV6-1 and TRBJ2-3, with 11 bases identical to TRBD1. CDR1 is MNHNS and CDR2 is SASEGT in the germline V gene. Trimming took 4 bases from V and 4 from J; bases not matched to a gene: 1. The CDR3 runs to 14 residues. CDR3 bases: TGTGCCAGCAGTGGGACAGGGGGCGCAGATACGCAGTATTTT. Its translation is CASSGTGGADTQYF.

The chain links TRBV6-6 to TRBJ2-3; 7 bases are shared with TRBD1. There are 13 residues in the CDR3. CDR1 is MNHNY and CDR2 is SVGAGI in the germline V gene (reference sequence). The V and J ends lost 11 bases and 3 bases, in that order; junction bases with no gene match: 8. DNA for the CDR3: TGTGCCTCCTGTAGCAGGGGGACAGATACGCAGTATTTT. Protein sequence: CASCSRGTDTQYF.

The chain employs TRBV27 and TRBJ2-7; either TRBD1 or TRBD2 may supply D (5 bases each). V was trimmed by 6 bases and J by 0 bases, leaving 12 bases between them. This CDR3 contains 14 residues. Germline V gives CDR1 MNHEY, CDR2 SMNVEV (reference sequence). The CDR3 DNA follows: TGTGCCAGCAGCCGGGACGGCAGCTCCTACGAGCAGTACTTC. This encodes CASSRDGSSYEQYF.

This sequence joins TRBV5-1 and TRBJ1-1; a possible D gene is TRBD1 (6 bases). Germline lookup yields CDR1 SGHRS and CDR2 YFSETQ. This CDR3 is built from 14 residues. V gave up 4 bases and J gave up 4 bases, with 14 bases separating them. The CDR3 DNA is TGCGCCAGCAGCCGACTACAGGGACTCACTGAAGCTTTCTTT. Translated: CASSRLQGLTEAFF.

This clone was detected a few times. This sequence joins TRBV7-7 and TRBJ2-5; D is undetermined. Looked up from germline, CDR1 is SSHAT and CDR2 is FNYEAQ (reference sequence). CDR3 length: 15 amino acids. Trimming shortened V by 0 bases and J by 3 bases, and 11 bases separated the two germline ends. The CDR3 sequence: CASSLAGTTKETQYF. In DNA form, the CDR3 reads TGTGCCAGCAGCTTAGCGGGCACCACGAAAGAGACCCAGTACTTC.

The chain is built from TRBV5-1 and TRBJ2-7; D possibly corresponds to TRBD1 (5 bases). Germline CDR1 and CDR2: SGHRS and YFSETQ. This CDR3 is 14 amino acids long. V lost 0 bases and J lost 3, with 10 bases in between. The CDR3 sequence is CASSLGQGYYEQYF. The CDR3 DNA sequence: TGCGCCAGCAGCTTGGGGCAGGGTTACTACGAGCAGTACTTC.

This clone was recorded a few times. The V call is TRBV9, the J call TRBJ2-1; D is uncertain. The CDR3 sequence is 16 residues long. Trimming removed 2 bases at V and 1 base at J, with 13 bases between. CDR1 is SGDLS, CDR2 YYNGEE, per germline. The CDR3, as DNA: TGTGCCAGCAGCGTCGACGGAGACGGGTCCTACAATGAGCAGTTCTTC. Translating gives CASSVDGDGSYNEQFF.

CDR3 DNA: TGTGCCACCAGCAGAGATCAGGGTGTGAGGACTGAAGCTTTCTTT. It encodes CATSRDQGVRTEAFF. V usage is TRBV15 and J usage is TRBJ1-1, with D possibly being TRBD1 (5 bases). The CDR3 has 15 amino acids. The germline V and J ends were trimmed by 0 bases and 5 bases, with 13 bases remaining between them. The germline V gene has CDR1 LNHNV and CDR2 YYDKDF (reference sequence).

This chain joins TRBV6-5 and TRBJ1-1, with a possible D match to TRBD1 (5 bases). V was trimmed by 8 bases and J by 1 base, leaving 14 bases between them. The CDR3 has 14 residues. Germline V gene sequence: CDR1 MNHEY, CDR2 SVGAGI. CDR3 loop: CASEGTGPNTEAFF. Written as DNA, the CDR3 is TGTGCCAGCGAGGGAACAGGCCCGAACACTGAAGCTTTCTTT.